This TCR beta chain stems from a study of T cells after yellow fever vaccination. CDR3 length equals 16 residues. Germline assignment: CDR1 SNHLY and CDR2 FYNNEI. After removal of 7 bases from V and 8 bases from J, the junction contained 14 bases not matched to a gene. TCRdb reprocessed the 5' RACE reads with MiXCR, giving one entry per CDR3 protein. The data contain around 300,000 distinct CDR3 sequences, about an eighth of them singletons. The V gene is TRBV2, the J gene TRBJ2-2, with 9 bases lining up with TRBD1. Source: CD4+ T cells sorted from PBMCs, taken 45 days after the yellow fever booster vaccination. The source of this sequence is a man aged 30 to 39 who received the YFV17D yellow fever vaccine. The CDR3 region is CASNELGQGVAGELFF. The CDR3 nucleotides read TGTGCCAGCAATGAGTTGGGACAGGGTGTTGCTGGGGAGCTGTTTTTT.